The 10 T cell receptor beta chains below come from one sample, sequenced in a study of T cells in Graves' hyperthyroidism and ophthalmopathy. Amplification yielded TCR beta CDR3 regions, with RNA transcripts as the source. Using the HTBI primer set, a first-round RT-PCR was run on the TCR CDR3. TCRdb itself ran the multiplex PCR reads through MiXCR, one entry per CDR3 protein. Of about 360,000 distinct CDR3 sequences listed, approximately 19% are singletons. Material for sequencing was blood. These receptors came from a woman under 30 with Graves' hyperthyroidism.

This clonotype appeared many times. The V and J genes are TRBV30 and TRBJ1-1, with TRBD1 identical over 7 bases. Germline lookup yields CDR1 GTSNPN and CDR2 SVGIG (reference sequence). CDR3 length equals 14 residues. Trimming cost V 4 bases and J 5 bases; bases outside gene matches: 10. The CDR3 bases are TGTGCCTGGACCTCCATGACAGGGCGGACTGAAGCTTTCTTT. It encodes CAWTSMTGRTEAFF.

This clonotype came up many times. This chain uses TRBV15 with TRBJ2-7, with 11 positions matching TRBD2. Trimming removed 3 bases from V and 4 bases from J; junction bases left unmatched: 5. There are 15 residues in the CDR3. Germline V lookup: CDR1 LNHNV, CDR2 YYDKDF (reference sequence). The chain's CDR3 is CATSSVAGGPYEQYF. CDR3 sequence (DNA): TGTGCCACCAGCAGTGTAGCGGGGGGGCCATACGAGCAGTACTTC.

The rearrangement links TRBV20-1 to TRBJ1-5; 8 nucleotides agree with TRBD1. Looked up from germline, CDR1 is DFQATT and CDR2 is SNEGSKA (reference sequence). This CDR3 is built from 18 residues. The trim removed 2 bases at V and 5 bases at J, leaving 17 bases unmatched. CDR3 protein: CSARPHSGGPPGDQPQHF. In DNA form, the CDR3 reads TGCAGTGCTAGACCTCATTCAGGGGGCCCGCCCGGGGATCAGCCCCAGCATTTT.

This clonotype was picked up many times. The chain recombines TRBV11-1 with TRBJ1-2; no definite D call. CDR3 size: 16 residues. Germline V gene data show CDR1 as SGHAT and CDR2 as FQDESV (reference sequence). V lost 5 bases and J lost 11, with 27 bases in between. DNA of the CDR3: TGTGCCAGCAGCGTCCCCGAGGCCGACCGCCTCTATAATTACACCTTC. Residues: CASSVPEADRLYNYTF.

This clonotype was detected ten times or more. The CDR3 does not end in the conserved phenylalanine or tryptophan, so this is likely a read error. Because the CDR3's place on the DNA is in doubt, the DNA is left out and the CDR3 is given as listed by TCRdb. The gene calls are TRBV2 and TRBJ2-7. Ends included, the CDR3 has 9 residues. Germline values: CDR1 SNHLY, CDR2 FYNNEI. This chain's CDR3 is CASSDFWWS.

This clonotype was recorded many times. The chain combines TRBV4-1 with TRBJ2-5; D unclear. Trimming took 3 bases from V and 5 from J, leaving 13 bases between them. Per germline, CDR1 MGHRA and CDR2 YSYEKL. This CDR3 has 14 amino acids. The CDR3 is CASSQSRVVETQYF. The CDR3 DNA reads TGCGCCAGCAGCCAGAGTAGGGTAGTCGAGACCCAGTACTTC.

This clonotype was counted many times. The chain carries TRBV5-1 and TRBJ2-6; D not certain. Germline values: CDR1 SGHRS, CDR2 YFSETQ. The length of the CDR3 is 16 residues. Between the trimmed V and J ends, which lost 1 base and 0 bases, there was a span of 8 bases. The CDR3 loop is CASSLPYGSGANVLTF. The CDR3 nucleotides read TGCGCCAGCAGCTTGCCCTATGGCTCTGGGGCCAACGTCCTGACTTTC.

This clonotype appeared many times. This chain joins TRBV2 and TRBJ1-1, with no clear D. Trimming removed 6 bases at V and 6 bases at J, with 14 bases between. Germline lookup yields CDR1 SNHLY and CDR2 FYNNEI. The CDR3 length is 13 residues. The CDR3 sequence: CASSPNREAEAFF. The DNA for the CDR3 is TGTGCCAGCAGCCCCAATAGGGAAGCTGAAGCTTTCTTT.

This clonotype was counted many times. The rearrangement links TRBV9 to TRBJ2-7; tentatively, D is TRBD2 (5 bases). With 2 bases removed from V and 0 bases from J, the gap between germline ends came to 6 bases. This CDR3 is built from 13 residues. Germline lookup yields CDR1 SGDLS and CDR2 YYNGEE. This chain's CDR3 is CASSVGLSYEQYF. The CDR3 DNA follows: TGTGCCAGCAGCGTCGGACTCTCCTACGAGCAGTACTTC.

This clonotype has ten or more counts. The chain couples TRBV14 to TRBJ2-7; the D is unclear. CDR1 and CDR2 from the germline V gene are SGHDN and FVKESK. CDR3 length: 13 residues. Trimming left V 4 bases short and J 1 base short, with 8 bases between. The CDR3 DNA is TGTGCCAGCAGCCCAGTAGGGTCCTACGAGCAGTACTTC. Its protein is CASSPVGSYEQYF. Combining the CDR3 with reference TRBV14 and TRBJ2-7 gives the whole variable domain EAGVTQFPSHSVIEKGQTVTLRCDPISGHDNLYWYRRVMGKEIKFLLHFVKESKQDESGMPNNRFLAERTGGTYSTLKVQPAELEDSGVYFCASSPVGSYEQYFGPGTRLTVT.